This T cell receptor (beta chain) was captured by sequencing in a study of blood T cell repertoires in COVID-19. Study summary: T cells, B-cell-depleted T cells, or PBMCs provided the cDNA or gDNA that served as material.

Remarks on this clone: The sample carries other DNA sequences with the same CDR3.

Trimming cost V 1 base and J 7 bases, with 8 bases left between them. The CDR3 is 14 residues long. Germline assignment: CDR1 KGHSH and CDR2 LQKENI. This table comes from immunoSEQ multiplex PCR, and its TCRdb copy is limited to in-frame clones, with some not included. The sample includes around 81,000 clones, roughly four fifths of them seen just once. J is TRBJ1-6 and V is TRBV18, with D perhaps TRBD1 (6 bases). Material for sequencing was peripheral blood. The clonotype comes from an older man with acute or convalescent COVID-19. The CDR3 nucleotides read TGTGCCAGCTCACCACAGGGGGAGAATTCACCCCTCCACTTT. It codes for CASSPQGENSPLHF. Full variable domain (remainder filled in from reference TRBV18 and TRBJ1-6): NAGVMQNPRHLVRRRGQEARLRCSPMKGHSHVYWYRQLPEEGLKFMVYLQKENIIDESGMPKERFSAEFPKEGPSILRIQQVVRGDSAAYFCASSPQGENSPLHFGNGTRLTVT.